What follows describes a single T cell receptor (beta chain). No antigen is known for it. The sample comes from a study of blood T cells in healthy people across ages. Next came a second PCR, run for about 7 to 12 cycles, which used a sample-barcoded 5' primer along with a J-beta primer mix. TCRdb called the 5' RACE reads again in MiXCR, with one record for every CDR3 protein. The sample carries around 580,000 distinct CDR3 sequences, roughly 48% recorded once. CDR3 length: 15 amino acids. Germline assignment: CDR1 MNHEY and CDR2 SVGEGT. Trimming left V 0 bases short and J 3 bases short, with 11 bases between. Study findings and constraints: Diversity estimates from one million T cells were considered underestimates. Age brought a roughly linear fall in TCR beta diversity measured per million T cells. Unsorted PBMCs prevented conclusive naive versus antigen-experienced comparison.

Donation came from healthy Caucasian individuals in Russia who were aged roughly 6 to 95. The receptor's source is a man at least 80 years old in good health. This sequence joins TRBV6-2 or TRBV6-3 and TRBJ1-2; perhaps TRBD1 as D (6 bases). Material for sequencing was blood. The CDR3 bases are TGTGCCAGCAGTTACTCCGGGGGGGCGGACTATGGCTACACCTTC. This translates into CASSYSGGADYGYTF.